This T cell receptor beta chain was retrieved from a study of OX40 agonist ivuxolimab in advanced cancers. On the study more broadly: A history of anti-PD-1, anti-PD-L1 or anti-CTLA-4 therapy was acceptable, and about 37% had some.

Measured with immunoSEQ multiplex PCR; TCRdb has only the in-frame clones, and not every one. Here the sample spans approximately 65,000 clones, roughly 89% being singletons. Germline-derived CDR1 and CDR2 are SGHRS and YFSETQ. V was pared by 7 bases and J by 5 bases, with 11 bases of the junction left unmatched. The CDR3 has 14 residues. J is TRBJ2-5 and V is TRBV5-1; 7 bases map to TRBD2. Sequencing was performed on CD4+ or CD8+ T cells sorted from blood, taken in a trial of the OX40 agonist ivuxolimab. This TCR derives from an adult with an advanced solid tumor such as melanoma, head and neck, liver or kidney cancer. CDR3 in amino acids: CASSVAGEVETQYF. CDR3 coding DNA: TGCGCCAGCTCCGTGGCGGGAGAGGTTGAGACCCAGTACTTC.